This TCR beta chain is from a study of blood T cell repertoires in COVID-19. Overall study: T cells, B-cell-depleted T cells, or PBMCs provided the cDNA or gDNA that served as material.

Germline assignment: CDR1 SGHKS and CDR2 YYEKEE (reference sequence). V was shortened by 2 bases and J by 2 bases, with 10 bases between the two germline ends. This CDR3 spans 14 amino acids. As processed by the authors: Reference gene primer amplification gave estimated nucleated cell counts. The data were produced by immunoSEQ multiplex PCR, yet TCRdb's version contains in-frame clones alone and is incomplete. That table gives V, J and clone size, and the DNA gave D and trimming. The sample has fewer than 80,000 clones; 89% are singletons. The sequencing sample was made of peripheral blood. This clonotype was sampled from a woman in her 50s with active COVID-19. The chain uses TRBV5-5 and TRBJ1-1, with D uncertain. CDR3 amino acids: CASSFEGKNTEAFF. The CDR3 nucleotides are TGTGCCAGCAGCTTTGAGGGAAAAAACACTGAAGCTTTCTTT.